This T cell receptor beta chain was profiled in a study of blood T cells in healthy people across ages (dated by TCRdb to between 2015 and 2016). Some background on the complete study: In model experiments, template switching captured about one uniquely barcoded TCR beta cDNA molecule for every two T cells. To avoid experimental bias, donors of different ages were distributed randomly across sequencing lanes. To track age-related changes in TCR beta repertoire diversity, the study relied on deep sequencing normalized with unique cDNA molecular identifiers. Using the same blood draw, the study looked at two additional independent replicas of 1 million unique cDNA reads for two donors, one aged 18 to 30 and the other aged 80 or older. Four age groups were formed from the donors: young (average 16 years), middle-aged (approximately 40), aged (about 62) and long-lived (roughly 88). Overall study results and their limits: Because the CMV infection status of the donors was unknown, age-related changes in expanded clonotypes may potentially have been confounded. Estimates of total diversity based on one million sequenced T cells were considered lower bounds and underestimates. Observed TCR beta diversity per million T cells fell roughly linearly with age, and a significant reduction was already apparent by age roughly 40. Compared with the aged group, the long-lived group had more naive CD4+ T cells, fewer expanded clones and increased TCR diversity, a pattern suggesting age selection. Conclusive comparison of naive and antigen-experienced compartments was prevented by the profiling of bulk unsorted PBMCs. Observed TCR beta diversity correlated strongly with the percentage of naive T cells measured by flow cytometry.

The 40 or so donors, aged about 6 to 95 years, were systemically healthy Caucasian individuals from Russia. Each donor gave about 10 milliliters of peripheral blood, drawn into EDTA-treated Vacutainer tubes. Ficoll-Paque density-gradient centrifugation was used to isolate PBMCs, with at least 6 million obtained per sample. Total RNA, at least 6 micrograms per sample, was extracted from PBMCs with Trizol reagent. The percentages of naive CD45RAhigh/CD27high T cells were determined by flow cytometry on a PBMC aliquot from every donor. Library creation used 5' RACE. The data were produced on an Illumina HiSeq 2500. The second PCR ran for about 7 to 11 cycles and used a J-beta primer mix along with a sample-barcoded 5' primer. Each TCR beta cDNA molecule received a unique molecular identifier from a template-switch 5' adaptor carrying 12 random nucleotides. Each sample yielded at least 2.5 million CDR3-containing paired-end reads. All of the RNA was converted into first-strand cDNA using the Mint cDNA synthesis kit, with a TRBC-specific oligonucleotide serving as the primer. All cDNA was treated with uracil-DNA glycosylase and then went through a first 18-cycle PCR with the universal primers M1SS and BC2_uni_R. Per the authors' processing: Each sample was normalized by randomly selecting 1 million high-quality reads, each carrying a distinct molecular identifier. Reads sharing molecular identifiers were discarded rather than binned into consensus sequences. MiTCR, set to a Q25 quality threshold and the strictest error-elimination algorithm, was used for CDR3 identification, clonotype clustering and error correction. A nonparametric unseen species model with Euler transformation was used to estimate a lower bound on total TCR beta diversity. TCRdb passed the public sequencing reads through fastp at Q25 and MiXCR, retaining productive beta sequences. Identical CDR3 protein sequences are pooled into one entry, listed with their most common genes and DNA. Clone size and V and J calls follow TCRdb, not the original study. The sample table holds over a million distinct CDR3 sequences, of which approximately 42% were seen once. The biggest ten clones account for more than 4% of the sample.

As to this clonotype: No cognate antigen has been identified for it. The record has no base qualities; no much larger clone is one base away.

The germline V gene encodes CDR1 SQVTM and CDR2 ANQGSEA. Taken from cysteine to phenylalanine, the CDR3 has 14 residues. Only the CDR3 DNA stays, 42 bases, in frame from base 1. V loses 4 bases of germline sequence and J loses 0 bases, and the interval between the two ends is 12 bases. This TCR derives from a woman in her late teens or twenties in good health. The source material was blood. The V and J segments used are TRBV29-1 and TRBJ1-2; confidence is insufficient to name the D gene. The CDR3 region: CSVAPLTSNYGYTF. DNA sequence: TGCAGCGTTGCACCATTGACTTCTAACTATGGCTACACCTTC.